The 7 T cell receptor beta chains in this list originate from one sample, sequenced in a study of PD-L1 blockade in urothelial cancer. Time point denoted: pretreatment peripheral blood. Clones were read by immunoSEQ multiplex PCR, and TCRdb kept only the in-frame ones, dropping some. The sample carries 60,000 to 75,000 clones, 65% to 85% recorded once. Sequenced material: PBMCs, taken around atezolizumab (anti-PD-L1) treatment. The receptors originated from a woman in her seventies with urothelial cancer.

V usage is TRBV19 and J usage is TRBJ2-5, with TRBD2 matching over 11 bases. V was clipped by 4 bases and J by 5 bases; unmatched bases: 9. The length of the CDR3 is 16 residues. Per germline, CDR1 LNHDA and CDR2 SQIVND (reference sequence). The DNA for the CDR3 is TGTGCCAGTAGTAGGAGTAGCGGGAGGGCCTTCGAGACCCAGTACTTC. Translation gives CASSRSSGRAFETQYF.

CDR3 amino acids: CASSPLAFGTGNDEQYF. In DNA, the CDR3 is TGTGCCAGCTCCCCGCTTGCCTTCGGGACAGGGAACGACGAGCAGTACTTC. The chain recombines TRBV18 with TRBJ2-7; 9 bases match TRBD1. The germline V gene has CDR1 KGHSH and CDR2 LQKENI. The J segment lost 5 bases and the V segment lost 6 bases, leaving 17 bases of the junction unmatched. This CDR3 region has 17 residues.

The V call is TRBV4-2, the J call TRBJ2-2; 8 positions agree with TRBD2. The CDR3 contains 17 residues. The germline V gene encodes CDR1 LGHNA and CDR2 YNFKEQ. With 1 base clipped from V and 2 bases from J, the junction kept 6 bases outside the gene matches. The CDR3 DNA reads TGTGCCAGCAGCCAAGCCTTACTAGCGGAAAACACCGGGGAGCTGTTTTTT. Its translation: CASSQALLAENTGELFF.

This clone appeared a few times. The rearrangement joins TRBV7-9 to TRBJ2-7; 10 bases map to TRBD2. V shed 5 bases and J 5 bases; nucleotides not matched to a gene: 6. CDR1 is SEHNR, CDR2 FQNEAQ, per germline (reference sequence). The CDR3 is made up of 14 amino acids. Written as DNA, the CDR3 is TGTGCCAGCAGCACACCGGGACTAGCGAACGAGCAGTACTTC. Its translation is CASSTPGLANEQYF.

V is TRBV5-6 and J is TRBJ2-5; TRBD1 is a possible D gene (6 bases). The CDR3 has 14 amino acids. Trimming removed 1 base from V and 2 bases from J, with 9 bases in between. Germline V CDR1 and CDR2: SGHDT, YYEEEE. The CDR3: CASSLFRGQETQYF. CDR3 DNA sequence: TGTGCCAGCAGCTTGTTCAGGGGACAAGAGACCCAGTACTTC. Based on the CDR3 plus reference TRBV5-6 and TRBJ2-5, the full variable domain is DAGVTQSPTHLIKTRGQQVTLRCSPKSGHDTVSWYQQALGQGPQFIFQYYEEEERQRGNFPDRFSGHQFPNYSSELNVNALLLGDSALYLCASSLFRGQETQYFGPGTRLLVL.

The chain recombines TRBV28 with TRBJ2-7; D may be TRBD1 (6 bases). The CDR3 is made up of 12 amino acids. V was cut by 5 bases and J by 4 bases, with 9 bases left in between. Germline values: CDR1 MDHEN, CDR2 SYDVKM. Written as DNA, the CDR3 is TGTGCCAGCAGTACAGGGTTATACGAGCAGTACTTC. It specifies CASSTGLYEQYF.

The CDR3 loop reads CASSLSREIDTQYF. The CDR3, as DNA: TGTGCCAGCAGTTTATCTAGAGAAATAGATACGCAGTATTTT. The J gene is TRBJ2-3, the V gene TRBV27; D is unclear. Germline loops: CDR1 MNHEY, CDR2 SMNVEV (reference sequence). V was cut by 0 bases and J by 5 bases, with 9 bases left in between. The CDR3 consists of 14 residues.